The clone carrying this T cell receptor beta chain was counted ten times or more. Antigen: not known. Libraries were prepared by immunoSEQ multiplex PCR; TCRdb keeps only in-frame clonotypes and omits some of them. The sample lists hundreds of thousands of clones, about 74% occurring once. This entry comes from a study of shared clonotypes between healthy human individuals. Study-wide context: A couple of women and a few men aged 18 to 49 made up the donors.

The donors, healthy adults who were HIV-negative, had experienced no recent acute infections or vaccinations. Regarding the study as a whole: Estimated richness was generally greater in naive than memory subsets. Generation probabilities were higher for clonotypes shared across all four sorted-subset donors than for unshared ones.

V lost 1 base, J lost 10 bases, and 6 bases stayed unmatched. Germline values: CDR1 SGHDN, CDR2 FVKESK. CDR3 length equals 15 residues. This clonotype was obtained from a woman under 40 in good health. V and J are TRBV14 and TRBJ2-1, with 11 bases that match TRBD2. The source material was memory CD4+ T cells sorted from blood. Subset of the sample: CD45RA-negative fraction. CDR3 sequence reads: CASSQVGTSGREQFF. CDR3 sequence (DNA): TGTGCCAGCAGCCAAGTGGGTACTAGCGGGAGAGAGCAGTTCTTC.